These 27 T cell receptor beta chains were all obtained from the same sample, sequenced in a study of T cells in Graves' hyperthyroidism and ophthalmopathy. The TCR beta CDR3 regions underwent amplification using RNA transcripts as the source. Initially, a first-round RT-PCR of the TCR CDR3 employed the HTBI primer set. MiXCR, run by TCRdb on the multiplex PCR reads, gives a single entry per CDR3 protein. The top ten hold about 26% of the sample, which has a few hundred thousand distinct CDR3 sequences, about 20% seen once. Sequenced material: blood. Receptors originate from a man aged 18 to 30 with Graves' hyperthyroidism.

The sample holds many counts of this clonotype. The chain couples TRBV4-1 to TRBJ2-7, with a tentative D call TRBD2 (6 bases). This CDR3 contains 14 residues. The V gene's germline CDR1 is MGHRA and CDR2 YSYEKL. V lost 3 bases and J 4 bases, leaving 13 bases between the germline ends. For the CDR3, the DNA is TGCGCCAGCAGCCAGCGGGGAGGTGGATACGAGCAGTACTTC. Protein product: CASSQRGGGYEQYF.

This clonotype was recorded many times. This chain joins TRBV6-2 or TRBV6-3 and TRBJ1-1; the match to TRBD1 covers 9 bases. Germline V gene data show CDR1 as MNHEY and CDR2 as SVGEGT. V dropped 2 bases and J dropped 3; count of bases not matched to a gene: 16. The length of the CDR3 is 19 residues. CDR3 sequence (DNA): TGTGCCAGCAGTTACAGCCGGCTAGGACAGGGGTTTAAAGACACTGAAGCTTTCTTT. Its protein product is CASSYSRLGQGFKDTEAFF.

This clonotype was seen a single time. The chain joins TRBV6-2 or TRBV6-3 to TRBJ1-2, with no clear D. CDR1 is MNHEY, CDR2 SVGEGT, per germline. The CDR3 has 12 amino acids. V was shortened by 2 bases and J by 7 bases, with 8 bases between the two germline ends. This CDR3 reads CASSYEARGYTF. As DNA, the CDR3 is TGTGCCAGCAGTTACGAGGCGCGTGGCTACACCTTC.

The chain joins TRBV6-2 or TRBV6-3 to TRBJ2-7; 9 bases match TRBD2. CDR3 length: 15 residues. The ends lost 0 bases at V and 4 bases at J; junction bases unmatched: 4. CDR1 MNHEY and CDR2 SVGEGT come from the germline V gene. CDR3: CASSYSNSGSYEQYF. CDR3 bases: TGTGCCAGCAGTTACTCGAATAGCGGGAGTTACGAGCAGTACTTC.

The genes are TRBV6-1 and TRBJ1-2, with a weak D call TRBD1 (5 bases). This CDR3 comprises 14 residues. Per germline, CDR1 MNHNS and CDR2 SASEGT. Trimming cost V 8 bases and J 4 bases, with 17 bases left between them. The CDR3 nucleotides read TGTGCCAGCGAATCGGTGGGACGGACCTATGGCTACACCTTC. Translated: CASESVGRTYGYTF.

This clonotype was detected a few times. J is TRBJ1-1 and V is TRBV27; D gene unclear. The CDR3 has 14 amino acids. The germline V gene encodes CDR1 MNHEY and CDR2 SMNVEV (reference sequence). With 5 bases removed from V and 0 bases from J, the gap between germline ends came to 10 bases. As DNA, the CDR3 is TGTGCCAGCAGTCCGACCTACCTGAACACTGAAGCTTTCTTT. Residues: CASSPTYLNTEAFF.

This clonotype was seen at least ten times. The CDR3 spells CASSSLASGANVLTF. The DNA of the CDR3 is TGTGCCAGCAGCTCTTTAGCATCTGGGGCCAACGTCCTGACTTTC. This chain uses TRBV7-9 with TRBJ2-6; D is undetermined. The germline V and J ends were trimmed by 4 bases and 1 base, with 8 bases remaining between them. CDR1 and CDR2 (germline): SEHNR, FQNEAQ (reference sequence). The CDR3 extends over 15 amino acids.

This clonotype came up a few times. The chain joins TRBV12-5 to TRBJ2-7; no reliable D call. V dropped 6 bases and J dropped 3 bases, with 12 bases sitting between them. There are 13 residues in the CDR3. Looked up from germline, CDR1 is LGHNT and CDR2 is FRNRAP. CDR3 sequence reads: CASGPELNYEQYF. As DNA, the CDR3 is TGTGCTAGTGGCCCTGAGCTCAACTACGAGCAGTACTTC.

This clonotype occurred many times. The chain joins TRBV12-5 to TRBJ1-2, with 8 bases identical to TRBD1. V lost 0 bases and J lost 0; bases outside the gene matches: 15. CDR1 and CDR2 from the germline V gene are LGHNT and FRNRAP. This CDR3 has 20 residues. In DNA, the CDR3 is TGTGCTAGTGGTTTGGTAGTCCACTTAGGGACAGGCCTAGCTAACTATGGCTACACCTTC. Amino acids: CASGLVVHLGTGLANYGYTF.

This clonotype has at least ten counts. This chain uses TRBV24-1 with TRBJ2-2; 7 bases are a match to TRBD1. Germline-derived CDR1 and CDR2 are KGHDR and SFDVKD. CDR3 length: 16 amino acids. The trim removed 3 bases at V and 4 bases at J, leaving 7 bases unmatched. CDR3 nucleotide sequence: TGTGCCACCAGTGATCAGACAGGGCGGCGCACCGGGGAGCTGTTTTTT. Its protein product is CATSDQTGRRTGELFF.

In this sample, this clonotype turned up many times. The J gene is TRBJ1-1, the V gene TRBV28, with TRBD1 as a possible D gene (6 bases). Germline V gene sequence: CDR1 MDHEN, CDR2 SYDVKM. The CDR3 consists of 15 residues. V was cut by 5 bases and J by 1 base, with 14 bases left in between. CDR3 sequence reads: CASSPRTAGNTEAFF. The CDR3 coding sequence is TGTGCCAGCAGTCCCCGGACAGCCGGGAACACTGAAGCTTTCTTT. Full variable domain (remainder filled in from reference TRBV28 and TRBJ1-1): DVKVTQSSRYLVKRTGEKVFLECVQDMDHENMFWYRQDPGLGLRLIYFSYDVKMKEKGDIPEGYSVSREKKERFSLILESASTNQTSMYLCASSPRTAGNTEAFFGQGTRLTVV.

In this sample, this clonotype turned up once. The rearrangement links TRBV20-1 to TRBJ2-7; tentatively, D is TRBD1 (6 bases). V was trimmed by 3 bases and J by 4 bases, leaving 13 bases between them. CDR1 DFQATT and CDR2 SNEGSKA come from the germline V gene (reference sequence). There are 13 residues in the CDR3. The CDR3 loop reads CSASPAGEYEQYF. In DNA, the CDR3 is TGCAGTGCTAGTCCCGCAGGGGAATACGAGCAGTACTTC.

The sample holds many counts of this clonotype. This chain connects TRBV19 to TRBJ2-7, with TRBD1 matching over 7 bases. After removal of 5 bases from V and 0 bases from J, the junction contained 7 bases not matched to a gene. The CDR3 is 15 residues long. Looked up from germline, CDR1 is LNHDA and CDR2 is SQIVND (reference sequence). The CDR3: CASSPRQGLSYEQYF. The CDR3 DNA reads TGTGCCAGTAGTCCACGACAGGGCCTCTCCTACGAGCAGTACTTC.

This clonotype was seen at least ten times. This sequence joins TRBV9 and TRBJ2-6; D perhaps matches TRBD1 (5 bases). The CDR3 consists of 15 residues. Germline-derived CDR1 and CDR2 are SGDLS and YYNGEE. V lost 1 base and J 0 bases, leaving 5 bases between the germline ends. The CDR3 DNA is TGTGCCAGCAGCGTAAGGGGCTCTGGGGCCAACGTCCTGACTTTC. Amino acids: CASSVRGSGANVLTF.

At least ten counts were recorded for this clonotype. The chain links TRBV28 to TRBJ1-1, with D perhaps TRBD1 (6 bases). Germline V gene data show CDR1 as MDHEN and CDR2 as SYDVKM. The V gene lost 6 bases and the J gene lost 3 bases, with 14 bases spanning the gap. The CDR3 totals 14 residues. CDR3 amino acids: CASRPGGHDTEAFF. The CDR3 bases are TGTGCCAGCAGGCCCGGGGGCCACGACACTGAAGCTTTCTTT.

The J gene is TRBJ1-2, the V gene TRBV6-8; no clear D. Trimming took 6 bases from V and 4 from J, leaving 18 bases between them. The CDR3 spans 15 residues. Germline CDR1 is MNHGY and CDR2 is SAAAGT. CDR3: CASSQWPAKSYGYTF. The CDR3, as DNA: TGTGCCAGCAGCCAGTGGCCAGCCAAGTCCTATGGCTACACCTTC.

The sample holds many counts of this clonotype. This chain links TRBV20-1 with TRBJ2-2; the D gene could be TRBD1 or TRBD2 (5 bases each). CDR1 and CDR2 from the germline V gene are DFQATT and SNEGSKA (reference sequence). V shed 5 bases and J shed 6 bases, with 13 bases lying between them. The CDR3 runs to 13 residues. The CDR3 sequence is CSAQRGAPGELFF. CDR3 bases: TGCAGTGCTCAGCGAGGGGCTCCCGGGGAGCTGTTTTTT.

This clonotype was found many times. The chain links TRBV7-8 to TRBJ1-6, with D perhaps matching TRBD1 (6 bases). The CDR3 extends over 15 amino acids. V was cut by 5 bases and J by 10 bases, with 18 bases left in between. Germline lookup yields CDR1 SGHVS and CDR2 FQNEAQ. The CDR3 protein is CASSPDRGRGSPLHF. In nucleotides, the CDR3 is TGTGCCAGCAGCCCCGATAGAGGGAGGGGGTCACCCCTCCACTTT.

This clonotype was counted ten times or more. The rearrangement links TRBV20-1 to TRBJ2-2, with unresolved D. The CDR3 spans 15 residues. Germline V gives CDR1 DFQATT, CDR2 SNEGSKA (reference sequence). Trimming removed 3 bases at V and 1 base at J, with 12 bases between. The CDR3 region has the DNA TGCAGTGCTAGTAGAGACGGCGGGAACACCGGGGAGCTGTTTTTT. The encoded protein is CSASRDGGNTGELFF.

Written as DNA, the CDR3 is TGTGCCAGCAGTCGGGGAAGCGGGGTAATGAACACCGGGGAGCTGTTTTTT. Translating gives CASSRGSGVMNTGELFF. The chain joins TRBV25-1 to TRBJ2-2; 7 nucleotides line up with TRBD2. Per germline, CDR1 MGHDK and CDR2 SYGVNS. The CDR3 is 17 amino acids. Trimming took 5 bases from V and 1 from J; bases not matched to a gene: 10.

Only a few counts were recorded for this clonotype. This sequence joins TRBV6-1 and TRBJ1-1; D is undetermined. Germline values: CDR1 MNHNS, CDR2 SASEGT. V lost 6 bases and J lost 8, with 13 bases in between. The CDR3 runs 12 residues. The CDR3 coding sequence is TGTGCCAGCAGCGCGGGCCCCCAAGAAGCTTTCTTT. It encodes CASSAGPQEAFF.

V and J are TRBV30 and TRBJ1-2; D remains ambiguous. Per the germline V gene, CDR1 is GTSNPN and CDR2 is SVGIG (reference sequence). This CDR3 is 12 amino acids long. The V end lost 2 bases, the J end lost 2 bases, and 6 bases lay between the germline ends. In DNA form, the CDR3 reads TGTGCCTGGAGTATAGACAACTATGGCTACACCTTC. Its protein is CAWSIDNYGYTF.

At least ten counts were recorded for this clonotype. The rearrangement links TRBV27 to TRBJ2-7, with no clear D. V shed 2 bases and J shed 7 bases, with 12 bases lying between them. CDR3 length: 13 amino acids. Germline V lookup: CDR1 MNHEY, CDR2 SMNVEV (reference sequence). CDR3 residues: CASSLRAVGEQYF. The CDR3 DNA follows: TGTGCCAGCAGTTTAAGGGCCGTCGGGGAGCAGTACTTC.

This clonotype occurred many times. The chain joins TRBV27 to TRBJ2-7; no firm D call. The V end was cut by 5 bases, the J end by 7 bases, with 18 bases between. The CDR3 sequence is 14 residues long. The germline gives CDR1 MNHEY, CDR2 SMNVEV (reference sequence). Written as DNA, the CDR3 is TGTGCCAGCAGTCCCCGTCTAGATCCCGGGGAGCAGTACTTC. This sequence encodes CASSPRLDPGEQYF.

The chain employs TRBV6-2 or TRBV6-3 and TRBJ2-7; 8 bases are a match to TRBD2. The CDR3 contains 15 residues. The V gene end was trimmed by 2 bases and the J gene end by 9 bases; junction bases not matched to a gene: 12. Germline CDR1 and CDR2: MNHEY and SVGEGT. The CDR3 protein is CASSYAVVSGKGQYF. The CDR3, as DNA: TGTGCCAGCAGTTACGCGGTTGTTAGCGGGAAGGGGCAGTACTTC.

This clonotype appeared many times. This chain connects TRBV6-1 to TRBJ2-5; D ambiguous. The CDR3 has 10 residues. Germline V CDR1 and CDR2: MNHNS, SASEGT. Trimming took off 8 bases at V and 5 bases at J, with 6 bases between the two ends. CDR3 sequence reads: CASGFETQYF. Written as DNA, the CDR3 is TGTGCCAGCGGGTTCGAGACCCAGTACTTC.

This chain uses TRBV9 with TRBJ2-7; TRBD1 is a possible D gene (7 bases). Trimming took 3 bases from V and 6 from J, leaving 16 bases between them. Germline loops: CDR1 SGDLS, CDR2 YYNGEE. The CDR3 is 14 amino acids. CDR3 sequence (DNA): TGTGCCAGCAGCGCGTCCCCAGGGGGGCGCGAGCAGTACTTC. It specifies CASSASPGGREQYF. The variable domain in full, completed from reference TRBV9 and TRBJ2-7, reads DSGVTQTPKHLITATGQRVTLRCSPRSGDLSVYWYQQSLDQGLQFLIQYYNGEERAKGNILERFSAQQFPDLHSELNLSSLELGDSALYFCASSASPGGREQYFGPGTRLTVT.